This record covers a single T cell receptor beta chain. Its antigen is not known. Trimming left V 7 bases short and J 2 bases short, with 11 bases between. Germline lookup yields CDR1 GTSNPN and CDR2 SVGIG (reference sequence). This CDR3 region has 12 residues. Measured with immunoSEQ multiplex PCR; TCRdb has only the in-frame clones, and not every one. The sample records around 94,000 clones, about 88% being singletons. The data were obtained in a study of T cell responses to AZD1222 COVID-19 vaccine. Study results and limitations: In a largely white British group with more females than males, clonal diversity was possibly underestimated. Seropositivity was recorded at baseline in only a handful of AZD1222 recipients. Repertoire collection took place solely once the T cell response had peaked. CD4 TCRs covered the whole spike, strongest at regions 160-218 and 743-854.

This TCR was sampled from an adult in good health. Specimen: peripheral blood, collected on day 0 of AZD1222 vaccination. J is TRBJ1-2 and V is TRBV30; tentatively, D is TRBD1 (6 bases). In nucleotides, the CDR3 is TGTGCCTCACAGGGTGGGAACTATGGCTACACCTTC. Protein sequence: CASQGGNYGYTF.